One T cell receptor (beta chain) is described in this entry. The antigen is unknown. The sample is drawn from a study of long-term antiretroviral therapy in people with HIV. The United States was where all participants with HIV were treated. Whole-study results and caveats: On ART adherence, viral resistance or therapy changes, no data were available. Diversity increased after ART yet remained lower than in transplant donor controls.

At survey level, the immunoSEQ assay was run in its v3.0 version. The method was immunoSEQ multiplex PCR; TCRdb's version includes in-frame clones alone and lacks a portion of them. The sample shows 28,000 or so clones, roughly 73% of them seen only once. The V gene end was trimmed by 6 bases and the J gene end by 5 bases; junction bases not matched to a gene: 7. Looked up from germline, CDR1 is LGHNT and CDR2 is FRNRAP. The CDR3 is 14 residues long. This specimen consisted of unsorted PBMCs, obtained 1.5 years before starting antiretroviral therapy. This TCR came from a man aged 18 to 29 with HIV. The V gene is TRBV12-5, the J gene TRBJ1-5, with 7 bases identical to TRBD1. The CDR3 region is CASGKNRGDQPQHF. CDR3 coding DNA: TGTGCTAGTGGGAAAAACAGGGGAGATCAGCCCCAGCATTTT. Based on the CDR3 plus reference TRBV12-5 and TRBJ1-5, the full variable domain is DARVTQTPRHKVTEMGQEVTMRCQPILGHNTVFWYRQTMMQGLELLAYFRNRAPLDDSGMPKDRFSAEMPDATLATLKIQPSEPRDSAVYFCASGKNRGDQPQHFGDGTRLSIL.